The 21 T cell receptor beta chains presented below share a single source sample, sequenced in a study of T-cell memory formation after mild COVID-19. TCRdb analysed the 5' RACE reads with MiXCR anew, one entry per CDR3 protein. The sample contains about 600,000 distinct CDR3 sequences, less than 25% of which appear only once. The sequenced sample was PBMCs or a T cell subset sorted from them (not recorded which). Receptors originate from an adult woman who had mild COVID-19 (a few samples of this study predate the infection). Cell type and time point are not known.

This clonotype was seen many times. The gene calls are TRBV6-6 and TRBJ2-5, with D tentatively TRBD1 (6 bases). CDR3 length: 12 amino acids. Trimming pared 4 bases from V and 4 bases from J, leaving 7 bases between. The germline CDR1 and CDR2 sequences are MNHNY and SVGAGI (reference sequence). CDR3 sequence: CASSSRGETQYF. CDR3 in DNA: TGTGCCAGCAGTTCCAGGGGAGAGACCCAGTACTTC.

This clonotype was counted a few times. This chain connects TRBV27 to TRBJ2-7; D possibly corresponds to TRBD2 (5 bases). Germline V gives CDR1 MNHEY, CDR2 SMNVEV (reference sequence). With 5 bases removed from V and 1 base from J, the gap between germline ends came to 9 bases. The CDR3 length is 13 residues. The CDR3 here is CASSVGESYEQYF. The CDR3 DNA reads as TGTGCCAGCAGTGTGGGAGAATCCTACGAGCAGTACTTC.

The chain has TRBV12-3 or TRBV12-4 and TRBJ2-6; D gene ambiguous. The CDR3 totals 16 residues. V shed 9 bases and J shed 0 bases, with 15 bases lying between them. The CDR3 DNA follows: TGTGCCAGTTATCCATCCCCGAGCTCTGGGGCCAACGTCCTGACTTTC. Translating gives CASYPSPSSGANVLTF.

There are a few counts of this clonotype. This sequence may be a read error, since a much larger clone differs from it by one base. The chain is built from TRBV20-1 and TRBJ2-7; 16 nucleotides agree with TRBD2. The CDR3 consists of 17 residues. Unmatched junction bases numbered 8, after V lost 5 bases and J lost 1 base. Germline V gene sequence: CDR1 DFQATT, CDR2 SNEGSKA (reference sequence). Here the CDR3 DNA reads TGCAGTGCTGCCGGGACTAGCGGGGGGGGCGAGTCCTACGAGCAGTACTTC. This codes for CSAAGTSGGGESYEQYF.

CDR3 protein: CASSFVGTRGDEQFF. The DNA of the CDR3 is TGTGCCAGCAGTTTCGTAGGAACTCGCGGTGATGAGCAGTTCTTC. The rearrangement links TRBV27 to TRBJ2-1, with unresolved D. Germline CDR1 MNHEY, CDR2 SMNVEV (reference sequence). Trimming removed 3 bases from V and 8 bases from J, with 17 bases in between. The CDR3 loop spans 15 amino acids.

V usage is TRBV6-1 and J usage is TRBJ1-2; 8 bases line up with TRBD1. CDR3 length: 16 residues. Germline trimming cut 6 bases from V and 6 bases from J; bases unmatched to any gene: 15. CDR1 is MNHNS, CDR2 SASEGT, per germline. CDR3 region: CASRRRGAQGADGYTF. CDR3 in DNA: TGTGCCAGCAGAAGACGCGGGGCGCAGGGGGCCGATGGCTACACCTTC.

The CDR3 reads CASSLPGTGTSYEQYF. As DNA, the CDR3 is TGTGCCAGCAGCTTGCCCGGGACAGGCACTTCCTACGAGCAGTACTTC. The chain couples TRBV5-4 to TRBJ2-7, with TRBD1 matching over 8 bases. Germline CDR1 is SGHNT and CDR2 is YYREEE (reference sequence). V lost 1 base to trimming and J lost 1 base; unmatched junction nucleotides: 7. The CDR3 loop spans 16 amino acids. The variable domain in full, with the rest retrieved from reference TRBV5-4 and TRBJ2-7, is ETGVTQSPTHLIKTRGQQVTLRCSSQSGHNTVSWYQQALGQGPQFIFQYYREEENGRGNFPPRFSGLQFPNYSSELNVNALELDDSALYLCASSLPGTGTSYEQYFGPGTRLTVT.

This clonotype was counted between two and nine times. The genes are TRBV7-9 and TRBJ2-3; 11 bases align to TRBD2. Trimming took 5 bases from V and 1 from J; bases not matched to a gene: 8. Germline V gene data show CDR1 as SEHNR and CDR2 as FQNEAQ (reference sequence). The CDR3 spans 17 residues. DNA of the CDR3: TGTGCCAGCAGCCCTGGGACTAGCGGCGCACGCACAGATACGCAGTATTTT. Translation: CASSPGTSGARTDTQYF.

Remarks on this clonotype: A much larger clone is a single base away; this may be a read error. CDR3 coding DNA: TGTGCCAGCAGCCCTGACAGTGGACAGTCGTACAATGAGCATTTCTTC. Translated: CASSPDSGQSYNEHFF. V gene TRBV7-3 combines with J gene TRBJ2-1; D might be TRBD1 (6 bases). Germline V gene lookup returns CDR1 SGHTA and CDR2 FQGTGA. CDR3 length: 16 amino acids.

The rearrangement uses TRBV24-1 and TRBJ2-1; a possible D gene is TRBD1 (6 bases). With 7 bases removed from V and 6 bases from J, the gap between germline ends came to 18 bases. Germline CDR1 reads KGHDR; CDR2 reads SFDVKD. The CDR3 totals 15 residues. CDR3 bases: TGTGCCACCAGCGAAACCGACATAGGGGGCAATGAGCAGTTCTTC. It is translated as CATSETDIGGNEQFF.

V is TRBV12-3 or TRBV12-4 and J is TRBJ2-7; 14 nucleotides align to TRBD2. The CDR3 runs to 16 residues. With V trimmed by 6 bases and J by 3 bases, 7 bases remained unmatched. CDR3 DNA: TGTGCCAGCAGCCCCGGACTAGCGGGGGGCTTCTACGAGCAGTACTTC. It encodes CASSPGLAGGFYEQYF.

This clonotype was seen at least ten times. The chain carries TRBV6-5 and TRBJ2-3, with D perhaps matching TRBD2 (6 bases). The germline V gene has CDR1 MNHEY and CDR2 SVGAGI. V was pared by 6 bases and J by 3 bases, with 22 bases between. The CDR3 extends over 17 amino acids. The CDR3 region has the DNA TGTGCCAGCAGACCCCAACTAGCCTCGATTGGGACAGATACGCAGTATTTT. Its translation is CASRPQLASIGTDTQYF.

This chain connects TRBV15 to TRBJ1-5; D might be TRBD1 (6 bases). The germline V gene encodes CDR1 LNHNV and CDR2 YYDKDF (reference sequence). The CDR3 extends over 15 amino acids. Trimming removed 0 bases at V and 4 bases at J, with 10 bases between. The chain's CDR3 is CATSRDGRGNQPQHF. CDR3 nucleotide sequence: TGTGCCACCAGCAGAGATGGAAGGGGGAATCAGCCCCAGCATTTT.

The CDR3 sequence is CASSITGGPGGYTF. The CDR3 DNA reads TGTGCCAGCAGCATAACAGGGGGCCCAGGTGGCTACACCTTC. V gene TRBV7-9 combines with J gene TRBJ1-2; 9 bases fit TRBD1. The germline CDR1 and CDR2 sequences are SEHNR and FQNEAQ (reference sequence). This CDR3 is 14 amino acids long. V trimming: 5 bases; J trimming: 7 bases; junction bases outside the gene matches: 8. Full variable domain (missing parts from reference TRBV7-9 and TRBJ1-2): DTGVSQNPRHKITKRGQNVTFRCDPISEHNRLYWYRQTLGQGPEFLTYFQNEAQLEKSRLLSDRFSAERPKGSFSTLEIQRTEQGDSAMYLCASSITGGPGGYTFGSGTRLTVV.

The V and J genes are TRBV29-1 and TRBJ2-3; 11 bases agree with TRBD2. The CDR3 loop spans 14 amino acids. V shed 6 bases and J 2 bases; nucleotides not matched to a gene: 4. From germline, CDR1 is SQVTM and CDR2 ANQGSEA. This CDR3 is CSVATSGNTDTQYF. The CDR3 DNA is TGCAGCGTCGCGACTAGCGGGAACACAGATACGCAGTATTTT.

This clonotype was detected only a few times. The chain carries TRBV4-1 and TRBJ2-3; D uncertain. This CDR3 has 15 residues. Germline V gene lookup returns CDR1 MGHRA and CDR2 YSYEKL. With 1 base removed from V and 6 bases from J, the gap between germline ends came to 14 bases. DNA of the CDR3: TGCGCCAGCAGCCAAGTAATCCTCGCGAGGGATACGCAGTATTTT. As protein: CASSQVILARDTQYF.

In DNA, the CDR3 is TGCAGTGCTAGGCCTCAGACAGGGAATTCACCCCTCCACTTT. Translating it yields CSARPQTGNSPLHF. The chain combines TRBV20-1 with TRBJ1-6; TRBD1 agrees at 7 bases. Germline CDR1 reads DFQATT; CDR2 reads SNEGSKA (reference sequence). Trimming cost V 3 bases and J 7 bases; bases outside gene matches: 6. The CDR3 sequence is 14 residues long.

The rearrangement joins TRBV12-3 or TRBV12-4 to TRBJ1-2; a weak D match, TRBD1 (5 bases). The V end lost 3 bases, the J end lost 1 base, and 9 bases lay between the germline ends. CDR3 length equals 14 residues. CDR3 DNA: TGTGCCAGCAGTTTTAGGGGAATTAACTATGGCTACACCTTC. Amino acids: CASSFRGINYGYTF.

The sample holds one count of this clonotype. The rearrangement joins TRBV7-8 to TRBJ1-2; 7 nucleotides align to TRBD1. The trim removed 0 bases at V and 3 bases at J, leaving 7 bases unmatched. This CDR3 comprises 16 residues. Germline-derived CDR1 and CDR2 are SGHVS and FQNEAQ. The CDR3 nucleotides are TGTGCCAGCAGCTTAGCTTCGACAGGGAGGGACTATGGCTACACCTTC. This sequence encodes CASSLASTGRDYGYTF. Full variable domain (rest looked up from reference TRBV7-8 and TRBJ1-2): GAGVSQSPRYKVAKRGQDVALRCDPISGHVSLFWYQQALGQGPEFLTYFQNEAQLDKSGLPSDRFFAERPEGSVSTLKIQRTQQEDSAVYLCASSLASTGRDYGYTFGSGTRLTVV.

This clonotype was observed at least ten times. The chain uses TRBV5-1 and TRBJ1-5; D ambiguous. Germline-derived CDR1 and CDR2 are SGHRS and YFSETQ. The CDR3 contains 13 residues. V was cut by 4 bases and J by 3 bases, with 8 bases left in between. CDR3 DNA: TGCGCCAGCAGCGCCTTTCCCAATCAGCCCCAGCATTTT. This translates into CASSAFPNQPQHF.

Worth noting for this clonotype: A read error may produce the germline difference seen at one junction end. This chain links TRBV7-7 with TRBJ2-7; 7 bases agree with TRBD2. This CDR3 contains 15 residues. Germline-derived CDR1 and CDR2 are SSHAT and FNYEAQ (reference sequence). For the CDR3, the DNA is TGTGCTAGCAGCCCTACCCAGCGGGGTATGTACGAGCAGTACTTC. This gives the protein CASSPTQRGMYEQYF.